This TCR beta chain was sequenced for a study of T cell changes during pregnancy in multiple sclerosis. The CDR3 is 14 residues long. Germline-derived CDR1 and CDR2 are SEHNR and FQNEAQ (reference sequence). The junction had 2 bases not matched to a gene; V was cut back by 4 bases and J by 5 bases. Only in-frame clones appear in the TCRdb table, and some are missing; sequencing was by immunoSEQ multiplex PCR. The repertoire includes about 64,000 clones, around 97% of them detected once, and 2.5% sits in the top ten. The sequence was collected from a female donor with multiple sclerosis, enrolled in a pregnancy study. The sequences come from CD8+ T cells from peripheral blood mononuclear cells, collected after pregnancy. This sequence joins TRBV7-9 and TRBJ2-5, with 12 bases identical to TRBD2. The CDR3, as DNA: TGTGCCAGCAGCTGGACTAGCGGGATTGAGACCCAGTACTTC. It codes for CASSWTSGIETQYF.